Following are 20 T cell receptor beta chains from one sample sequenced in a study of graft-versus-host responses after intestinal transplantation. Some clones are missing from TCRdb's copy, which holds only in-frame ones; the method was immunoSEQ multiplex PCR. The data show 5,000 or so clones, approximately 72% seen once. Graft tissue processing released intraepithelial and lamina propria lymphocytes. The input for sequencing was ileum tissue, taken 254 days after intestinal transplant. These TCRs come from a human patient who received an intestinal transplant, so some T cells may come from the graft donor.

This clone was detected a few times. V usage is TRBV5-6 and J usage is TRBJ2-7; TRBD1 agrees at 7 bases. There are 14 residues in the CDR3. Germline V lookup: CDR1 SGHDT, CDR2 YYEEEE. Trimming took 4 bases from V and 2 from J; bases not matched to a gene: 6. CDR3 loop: CASSPGTDPYEQYF. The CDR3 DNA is TGTGCCAGCAGCCCAGGGACAGACCCCTACGAGCAGTACTTC.

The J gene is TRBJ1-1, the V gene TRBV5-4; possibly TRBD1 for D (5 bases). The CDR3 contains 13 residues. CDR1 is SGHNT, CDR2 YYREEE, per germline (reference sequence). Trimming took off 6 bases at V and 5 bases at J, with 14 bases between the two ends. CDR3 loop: CASKTGGVTEAFF. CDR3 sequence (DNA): TGTGCCAGCAAAACGGGGGGGGTTACTGAAGCTTTCTTT.

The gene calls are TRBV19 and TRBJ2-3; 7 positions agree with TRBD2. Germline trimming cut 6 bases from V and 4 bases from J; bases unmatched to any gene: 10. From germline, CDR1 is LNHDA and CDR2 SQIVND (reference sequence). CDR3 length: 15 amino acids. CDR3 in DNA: TGTGCCAGTAGGTTGGATGGCGGGAGAGCAGATACGCAGTATTTT. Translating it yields CASRLDGGRADTQYF.

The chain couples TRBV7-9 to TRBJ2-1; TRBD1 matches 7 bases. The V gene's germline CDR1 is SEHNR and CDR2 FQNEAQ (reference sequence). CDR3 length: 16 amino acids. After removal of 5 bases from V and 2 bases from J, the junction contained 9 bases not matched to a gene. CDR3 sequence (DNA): TGTGCCAGCAGCCCAAGTAGGGACAGACCCTACAATGAGCAGTTCTTC. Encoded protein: CASSPSRDRPYNEQFF.

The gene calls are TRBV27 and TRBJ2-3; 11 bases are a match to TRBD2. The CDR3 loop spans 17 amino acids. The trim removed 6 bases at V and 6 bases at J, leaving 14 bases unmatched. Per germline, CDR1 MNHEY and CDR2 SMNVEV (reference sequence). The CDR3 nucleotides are TGTGCCAGCAGCCCCGGGACTAGCGGCCAAGTGGGTGATACGCAGTATTTT. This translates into CASSPGTSGQVGDTQYF.

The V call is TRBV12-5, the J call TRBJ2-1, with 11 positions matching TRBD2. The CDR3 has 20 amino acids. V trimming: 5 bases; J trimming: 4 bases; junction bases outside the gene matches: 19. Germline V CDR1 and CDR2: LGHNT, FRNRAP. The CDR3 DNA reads TGTGCTAGTGGTGGGCAACCGGGACTAGCGGACCCAGCGGGGTACAATGAGCAGTTCTTC. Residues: CASGGQPGLADPAGYNEQFF.

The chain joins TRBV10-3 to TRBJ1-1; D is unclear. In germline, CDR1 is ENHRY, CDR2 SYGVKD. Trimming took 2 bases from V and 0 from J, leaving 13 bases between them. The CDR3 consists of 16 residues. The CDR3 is CAISEVSVSLNTEAFF. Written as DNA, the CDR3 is TGTGCCATCAGTGAGGTGTCAGTCTCCCTGAACACTGAAGCTTTCTTT.

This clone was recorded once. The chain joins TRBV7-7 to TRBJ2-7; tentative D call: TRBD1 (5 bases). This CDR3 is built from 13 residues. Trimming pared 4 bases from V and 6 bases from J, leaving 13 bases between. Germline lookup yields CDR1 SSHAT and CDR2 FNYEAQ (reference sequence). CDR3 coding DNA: TGTGCCAGCAGCTCCATAACAGGTGTCGAGCAGTACTTC. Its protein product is CASSSITGVEQYF.

The CDR3 DNA reads TGCGCCAGCAGCTTGGCCAGGGTGAGAGGCTACACCTTC. Its protein product is CASSLARVRGYTF. The chain has TRBV5-1 and TRBJ1-2; possible D gene TRBD1, 5 bases. V lost 0 bases and J lost 8, with 11 bases in between. The CDR3 is 13 residues long. Germline V gene data show CDR1 as SGHRS and CDR2 as YFSETQ.

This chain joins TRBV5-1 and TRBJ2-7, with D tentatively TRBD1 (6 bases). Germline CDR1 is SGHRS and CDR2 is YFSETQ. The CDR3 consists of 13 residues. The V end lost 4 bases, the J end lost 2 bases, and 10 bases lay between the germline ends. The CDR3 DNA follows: TGCGCCAGCAGCCCCCGGGACACCTACGAGCAGTACTTC. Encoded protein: CASSPRDTYEQYF.

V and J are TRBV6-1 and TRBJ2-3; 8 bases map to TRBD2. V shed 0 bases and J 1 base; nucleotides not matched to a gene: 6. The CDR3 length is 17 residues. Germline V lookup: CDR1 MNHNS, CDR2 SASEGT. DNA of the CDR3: TGTGCCAGCAGTGAAGCGTGGGTGCGGGGGGGCACAGATACGCAGTATTTT. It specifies CASSEAWVRGGTDTQYF.

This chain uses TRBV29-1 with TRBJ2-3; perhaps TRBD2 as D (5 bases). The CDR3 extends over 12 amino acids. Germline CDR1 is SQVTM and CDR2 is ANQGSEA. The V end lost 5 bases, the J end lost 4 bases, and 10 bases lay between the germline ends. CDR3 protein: CSVSGFADTQYF. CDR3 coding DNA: TGCAGCGTTTCGGGGTTCGCAGATACGCAGTATTTT.

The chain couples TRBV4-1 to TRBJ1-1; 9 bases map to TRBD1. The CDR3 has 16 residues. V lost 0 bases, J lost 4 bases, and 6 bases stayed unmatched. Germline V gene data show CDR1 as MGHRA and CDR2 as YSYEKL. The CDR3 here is CASSQDQTGGFTEAFF. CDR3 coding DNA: TGCGCCAGCAGCCAAGATCAGACAGGGGGTTTCACTGAAGCTTTCTTT.

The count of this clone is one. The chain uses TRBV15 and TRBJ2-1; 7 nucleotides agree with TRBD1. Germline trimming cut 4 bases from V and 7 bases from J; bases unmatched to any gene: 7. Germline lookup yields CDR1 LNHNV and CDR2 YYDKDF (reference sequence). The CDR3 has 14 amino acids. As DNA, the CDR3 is TGTGCCACCAGCACCGGGACAGAACCTAATGAGCAGTTCTTC. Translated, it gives CATSTGTEPNEQFF.

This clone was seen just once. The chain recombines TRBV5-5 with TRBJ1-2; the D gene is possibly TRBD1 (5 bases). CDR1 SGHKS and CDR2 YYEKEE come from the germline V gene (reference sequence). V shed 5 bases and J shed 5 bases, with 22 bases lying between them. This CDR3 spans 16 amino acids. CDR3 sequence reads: CASREDRARAWYGYTF. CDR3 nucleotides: TGTGCCAGCAGGGAAGACCGTGCCAGGGCTTGGTATGGCTACACCTTC.

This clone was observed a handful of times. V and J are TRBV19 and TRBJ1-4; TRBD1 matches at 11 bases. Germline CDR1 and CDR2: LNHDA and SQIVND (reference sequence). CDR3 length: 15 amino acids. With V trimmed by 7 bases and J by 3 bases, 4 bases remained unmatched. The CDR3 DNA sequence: TGTGCCAGTAAGGACAGGGGGCGGTCTAATGAAAAACTGTTTTTT. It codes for CASKDRGRSNEKLFF.

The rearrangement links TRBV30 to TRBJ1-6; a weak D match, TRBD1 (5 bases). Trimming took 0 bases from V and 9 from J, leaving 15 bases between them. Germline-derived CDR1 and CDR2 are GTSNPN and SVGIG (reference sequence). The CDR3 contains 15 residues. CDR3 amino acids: CAWSVRGLVGSPLHF. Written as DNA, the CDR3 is TGTGCCTGGAGTGTACGGGGACTGGTAGGTTCACCCCTCCACTTT. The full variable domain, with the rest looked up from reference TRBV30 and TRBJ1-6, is SQTIHQWPATLVQPVGSPLSLECTVEGTSNPNLYWYRQAAGRGLQLLFYSVGIGQISSEVPQNLSASRPQDRQFILSSKKLLLSDSGFYLCAWSVRGLVGSPLHFGNGTRLTVT.

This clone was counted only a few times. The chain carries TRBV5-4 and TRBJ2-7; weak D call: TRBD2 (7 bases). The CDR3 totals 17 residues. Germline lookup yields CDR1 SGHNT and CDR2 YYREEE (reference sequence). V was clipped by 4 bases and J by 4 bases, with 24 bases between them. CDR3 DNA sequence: TGTGCCAGCAGCCGCGGGGGCATTGGGCTAGCCCAATACGAGCAGTACTTC. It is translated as CASSRGGIGLAQYEQYF.

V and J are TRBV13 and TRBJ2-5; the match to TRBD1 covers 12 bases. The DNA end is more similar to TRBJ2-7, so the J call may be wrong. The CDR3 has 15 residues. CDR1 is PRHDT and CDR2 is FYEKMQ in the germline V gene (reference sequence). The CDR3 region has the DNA TGTGCCAGCAGCTATACGGGACAGGGGGCCGACGAGCAGTACTTC. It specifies CASSYTGQGADEQYF.

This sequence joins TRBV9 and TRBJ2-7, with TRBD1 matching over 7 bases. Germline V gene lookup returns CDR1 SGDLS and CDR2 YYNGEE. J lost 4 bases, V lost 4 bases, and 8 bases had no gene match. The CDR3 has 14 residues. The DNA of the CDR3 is TGTGCCAGCAGCAGCCGTAGACAGGGTTACGAGCAGTACTTC. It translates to CASSSRRQGYEQYF.